Listed below are T cell receptor beta chains from one sample, sequenced in a study of PD-1 blockade in classical Hodgkin lymphoma. Only in-frame clones appear in the TCRdb table, and some are missing; sequencing was by immunoSEQ multiplex PCR. This table holds around 23,000 clones, 84% found once. This specimen was CD4+ T cells from blood, taken at baseline. The source is a human donor with classical Hodgkin lymphoma. The CDR3 runs from the conserved cysteine through the conserved F or W. Fields, in order: J gene, clone size, D gene, V gene, CDR3 protein, CDR3 DNA. A D gene is named only where the DNA matches it firmly. Not every row has a clone size; where given, it reads once, few, many or a size class.

>TRBJ2-3|-|TRBD2|TRBV7-7
CASSTGLGPTDTQYF
TGTGCTAGCAGCACGGGACTAGGACCCACAGATACGCAGTATTTT
>TRBJ1-1|-|-|TRBV2
CATKKQGLLASEAFF
TGTGCCACAAAGAAACAGGGTCTCTTAGCATCTGAAGCTTTCTTT
>TRBJ2-3|-|TRBD2|TRBV10-3
CAISESNARGGQDTQYF
TGTGCCATCAGTGAGTCGAACGCGCGGGGGGGCCAGGATACGCAGTATTTT
>TRBJ1-1|-|-|TRBV7-3
CASLEGPGPGNTEAFF
TGTGCCAGTCTGGAAGGACCCGGGCCCGGAAACACTGAAGCTTTCTTT
>TRBJ2-7|-|TRBD1|TRBV6-5
CASRPTGYSYEQYF
TGTGCCAGCAGGCCGACAGGGTACTCCTACGAGCAGTACTTC
>TRBJ2-7|few|TRBD1|TRBV5-1
CASSLLPETGYEQYF
TGCGCCAGCAGCCTCCTACCCGAGACAGGGTACGAGCAGTACTTC
>TRBJ2-2|-|TRBD2|TRBV10-3
CAISGNQLAGGSTGELFF
TGTGCCATCAGCGGAAACCAACTAGCGGGGGGTAGTACCGGGGAGCTGTTTTTT
>TRBJ1-2|-|-|TRBV10-3
CAISETYGYTF
TGTGCCATCAGTGAGACCTATGGCTACACCTTC
>TRBJ1-1|-|-|TRBV7-3
CASSSHQGTEAFF
TGTGCCAGCAGCTCCCATCAGGGCACTGAAGCTTTCTTT
>TRBJ2-7|-|TRBD1|TRBV4-3
CASSLLLPGTEAYEQYF
TGCGCCAGCAGCCTCTTACTCCCCGGGACAGAAGCCTACGAGCAGTACTTC
>TRBJ2-2|-|TRBD2|TRBV27
CASSLPGRTDRELFF
TGTGCCAGCAGTTTACCCGGGAGGACTGACCGGGAGCTGTTTTTT
>TRBJ2-2|-|-|TRBV4-2
CASSLGRTGELFF
TGTGCCAGCAGCCTGGGTCGGACCGGGGAGCTGTTTTTT
>TRBJ2-2|-|-|TRBV5-1
CASSLLRPYGELFF
TGCGCCAGCAGCTTACTCAGGCCCTACGGGGAGCTGTTTTTT
>TRBJ1-4|once|-|TRBV6-5
CASSYRGGKGEKLFF
TGTGCCAGCAGTTACCGAGGGGGGAAAGGCGAAAAACTGTTTTTT
>TRBJ1-5|-|-|TRBV5-6
CASSRGSQPQHF
TGTGCCAGCAGCAGGGGCTCCCAGCCCCAGCATTTT
>TRBJ1-4|-|TRBD1|TRBV19
CASSLGQGTEKLFF
TGTGCCAGTAGTTTGGGACAGGGAACTGAAAAACTGTTTTTT
>TRBJ2-1|-|TRBD1|TRBV29-1
CSVGGTGVHEQFF
TGCAGCGTTGGGGGGACAGGGGTCCATGAGCAGTTCTTC
>TRBJ1-5|-|-|TRBV18
CASSPEDGHPLQPQHF
TGTGCCAGCTCACCGGAGGACGGTCATCCGCTCCAGCCCCAGCATTTT
>TRBJ1-2|few|-|TRBV19
CASRQWGAEGYTF
TGTGCCAGTAGGCAATGGGGGGCGGAAGGCTACACCTTC
>TRBJ1-2|-|-|TRBV5-1
CASSLGENYGYTF
TGCGCCAGCAGCTTGGGGGAAAACTATGGCTACACCTTC
>TRBJ2-6|-|TRBD1|TRBV5-1
CASSSGQVLAGANVLTF
TGCGCCAGCAGCTCTGGACAGGTTTTAGCTGGGGCCAACGTCCTGACTTTC
>TRBJ1-1|-|-|TRBV5-1
CASRGGGSNTEAFF
TGCGCCAGCAGGGGCGGGGGTTCGAACACTGAAGCTTTCTTT
>TRBJ2-1|-|-|TRBV5-1
CASSLGGATYNEQFF
TGCGCCAGCAGCTTGGGGGGGGCTACCTACAATGAGCAGTTCTTC
>TRBJ2-3|-|TRBD1|TRBV6-5
CASRGTATDTQYF
TGTGCCAGCCGAGGGACAGCCACAGATACGCAGTATTTT
>TRBJ1-5|-|-|TRBV6-5
CASSPRVYSNQPQHF
TGTGCCAGCAGCCCTAGAGTTTATAGCAATCAGCCCCAGCATTTT
>TRBJ1-4|-|-|TRBV6-7
CASFDRPHEKLFF
TGTGCCAGCTTTGACAGGCCACATGAAAAACTGTTTTTT
>TRBJ2-7|few|TRBD2|TRBV9
CASSVAGGTYEQYF
TGTGCCAGCAGCGTAGCGGGGGGAACCTACGAGCAGTACTTC
>TRBJ2-7|-|-|TRBV29-1
CSVGALYEQYF
TGCAGCGTGGGGGCCCTCTACGAGCAGTACTTC
>TRBJ1-3|once|-|TRBV30
CAWSQLSAPGNTIYF
TGTGCCTGGAGCCAACTTTCAGCTCCTGGAAACACCATATATTTT
>TRBJ2-7|-|-|TRBV6-5
CASSYRGGGYEQYF
TGTGCCAGCAGTTACCGAGGGGGGGGATACGAGCAGTACTTC
>TRBJ2-5|-|-|TRBV7-2
CASSLLFGETQYF
TGTGCCAGCAGCTTACTCTTCGGTGAGACCCAGTACTTC
>TRBJ2-4|-|-|TRBV5-6
CASSLVGLAKNIQYF
TGTGCCAGCAGCTTGGTGGGATTAGCCAAAAACATTCAGTACTTC
>TRBJ2-7|-|-|TRBV11-2
CASSDGLQPSYEQYF
TGTGCCAGCAGCGATGGACTGCAACCCTCCTACGAGCAGTACTTC
>TRBJ2-2|-|-|TRBV6-5
CASRRTAGELFF
TGTGCCAGCAGGCGGACGGCCGGGGAGCTGTTTTTT
>TRBJ1-5|medium-sized|-|TRBV6-4
CASSDESGRNNQPQHF
TGTGCCAGCAGTGACGAATCTGGACGGAACAATCAGCCCCAGCATTTT
>TRBJ1-4|-|-|TRBV5-1
CASSLAVANEKLFF
TGCGCCAGCAGCTTGGCCGTGGCTAATGAAAAACTGTTTTTT
>TRBJ2-1|-|-|TRBV15
CATSRDGVPSNEQFF
TGTGCCACCAGCAGGGACGGAGTTCCCTCCAATGAGCAGTTCTTC